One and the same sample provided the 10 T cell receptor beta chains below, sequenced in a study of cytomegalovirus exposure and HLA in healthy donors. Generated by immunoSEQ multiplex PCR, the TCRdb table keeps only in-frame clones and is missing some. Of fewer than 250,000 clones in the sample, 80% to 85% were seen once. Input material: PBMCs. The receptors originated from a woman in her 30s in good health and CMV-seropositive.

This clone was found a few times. CDR3 DNA sequence: TGTGCCAGCAGTTCACCCGGGACAGGGAACTATGGCTACACCTTC. Encoded protein: CASSSPGTGNYGYTF. The V and J genes are TRBV28 and TRBJ1-2, with 9 bases matching TRBD1. The ends lost 4 bases at V and 2 bases at J; junction bases unmatched: 5. CDR1 MDHEN and CDR2 SYDVKM come from the germline V gene. This CDR3 contains 15 residues.

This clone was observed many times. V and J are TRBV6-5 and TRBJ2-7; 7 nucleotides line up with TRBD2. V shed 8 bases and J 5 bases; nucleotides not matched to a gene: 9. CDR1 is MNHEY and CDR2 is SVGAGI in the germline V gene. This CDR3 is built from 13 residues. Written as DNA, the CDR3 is TGTGCCAGCGGGGTGGGGAGGGGCCACGAGCAGTACTTC. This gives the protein CASGVGRGHEQYF.

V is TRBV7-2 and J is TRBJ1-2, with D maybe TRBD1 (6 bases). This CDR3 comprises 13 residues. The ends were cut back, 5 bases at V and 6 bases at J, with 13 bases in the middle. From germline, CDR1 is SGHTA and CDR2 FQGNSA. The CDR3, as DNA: TGTGCCAGCAGCCCGGACAGTGCGAATGGCTACACCTTC. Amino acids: CASSPDSANGYTF. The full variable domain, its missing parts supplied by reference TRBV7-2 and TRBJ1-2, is GAGVSQSPSNKVTEKGKDVELRCDPISGHTALYWYRQSLGQGLEFLIYFQGNSAPDKSGLPSDRFSAERTGGSVSTLTIQRTQQEDSAVYLCASSPDSANGYTFGSGTRLTVV.

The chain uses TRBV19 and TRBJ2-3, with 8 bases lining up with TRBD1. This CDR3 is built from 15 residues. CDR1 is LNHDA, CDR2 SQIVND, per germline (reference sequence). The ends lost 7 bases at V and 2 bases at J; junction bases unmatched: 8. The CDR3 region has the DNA TGTGCCAGTACCCCTCGGACAGGGTCCACAGATACGCAGTATTTT. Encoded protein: CASTPRTGSTDTQYF.

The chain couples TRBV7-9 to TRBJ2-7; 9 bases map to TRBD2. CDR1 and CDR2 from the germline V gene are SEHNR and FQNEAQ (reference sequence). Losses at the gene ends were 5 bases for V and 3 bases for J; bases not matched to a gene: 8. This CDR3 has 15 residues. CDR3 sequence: CASSPRIAGVYEQYF. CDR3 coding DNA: TGTGCCAGCAGCCCACGGATAGCGGGAGTCTACGAGCAGTACTTC.

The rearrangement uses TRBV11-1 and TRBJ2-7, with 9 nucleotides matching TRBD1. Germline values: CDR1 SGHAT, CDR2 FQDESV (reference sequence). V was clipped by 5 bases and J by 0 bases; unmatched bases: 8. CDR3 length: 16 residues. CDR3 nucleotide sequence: TGTGCCAGCAGCCGAAATCCGGGACAGGGCTCCTACGAGCAGTACTTC. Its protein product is CASSRNPGQGSYEQYF.

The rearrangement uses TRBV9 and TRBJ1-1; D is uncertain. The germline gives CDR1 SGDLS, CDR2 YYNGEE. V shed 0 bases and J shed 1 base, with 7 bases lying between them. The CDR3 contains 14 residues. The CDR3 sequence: CASSVGVENTEAFF. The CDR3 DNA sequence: TGTGCCAGCAGCGTAGGTGTGGAGAACACTGAAGCTTTCTTT. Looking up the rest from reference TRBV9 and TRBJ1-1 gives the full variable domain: DSGVTQTPKHLITATGQRVTLRCSPRSGDLSVYWYQQSLDQGLQFLIQYYNGEERAKGNILERFSAQQFPDLHSELNLSSLELGDSALYFCASSVGVENTEAFFGQGTRLTVV.

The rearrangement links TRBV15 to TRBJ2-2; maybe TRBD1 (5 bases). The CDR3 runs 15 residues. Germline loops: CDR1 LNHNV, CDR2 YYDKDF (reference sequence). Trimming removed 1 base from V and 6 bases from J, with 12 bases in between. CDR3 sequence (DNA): TGTGCCACCAGCAGAGTCAGGGAATGGGCCGGGGAGCTGTTTTTT. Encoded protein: CATSRVREWAGELFF.

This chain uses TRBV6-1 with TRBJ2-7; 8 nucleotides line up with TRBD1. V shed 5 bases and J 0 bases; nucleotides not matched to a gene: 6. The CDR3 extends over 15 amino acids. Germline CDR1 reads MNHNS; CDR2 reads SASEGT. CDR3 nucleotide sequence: TGTGCCAGCAGTAAGGGACAGGTGCACTCCTACGAGCAGTACTTC. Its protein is CASSKGQVHSYEQYF.

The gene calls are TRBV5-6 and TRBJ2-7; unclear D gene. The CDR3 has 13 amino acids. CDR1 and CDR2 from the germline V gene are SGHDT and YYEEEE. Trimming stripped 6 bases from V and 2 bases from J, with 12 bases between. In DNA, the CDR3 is TGTGCCAGCACCTTACGTCTAGCCTACGAGCAGTACTTC. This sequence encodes CASTLRLAYEQYF.